This T cell receptor (beta chain) was sequenced during a study of T cells after yellow fever vaccination (dated by TCRdb to the late 2010s). About the full investigation: Staining for CD3, CD45RA, CCR7 and CD95 was used to sort memory subsets (EM, EMRA, CM and Tscm) on a BD FACS Aria III. Libraries from fractions with low cell numbers were prepared with the SMART-Seq v4 Ultra Low Input RNA kit. To follow T-cell clones before and after primary and booster YFV17D yellow fever vaccination, bulk TCR alpha and beta repertoires were sequenced over time. Two healthy male donors, one aged 18 to 30 and one aged 30 to 40 years, made up the cohort. Blood samples were taken at several timepoints before and after primary and secondary immunization, and bulk PBMC replicates and cell subsets were isolated. Sorting of memory subsets took place on days 0, 15 and 45 and at 18 months after primary vaccination, as well as on days 0, 15 and 45 after the 30-year booster. Broad study findings and their caveats: The secondary T-cell response was found to be weaker but faster than the primary response, with a peak reached on day 5 rather than on day 15. A small share of clonotypes occurred in both CD4 and CD8 compartments, likely arising from convergent recombination. After the booster, most of the clones that had expanded following primary vaccination were detected again (almost 98% of CD4 and 80% to 90% of CD8), which suggests that memory was broadly maintained. Only a couple of donors were included in the study, so the extent to which the findings can be generalized is limited. On day 0, almost all vaccine-responding clonotypes were below detection in the sorted memory subsets. Computational filtering was required because FACS-sorted repertoires could contain abundant contaminating clonotypes from the bulk population.

The CDR3 holds 16 amino acids from the cysteine to the phenylalanine. Only the CDR3 part of the read is kept: 48 bases, read in frame from the first base. The trim is 4 bases for V and 5 bases for J, with a gap of 17 bases between the germline ends. In the paper's terms, the treatment or condition label means: live attenuated yellow fever vaccine strain. PBMCs were isolated from peripheral blood using a standard Ficoll-Paque protocol. RNA from sorted memory subsets was extracted with the RNeasy Micro Kit. At least ten counts were recorded for this clonotype. The record has no base qualities; no much larger clone is one base away. Sequenced on an Illumina NovaSeq 6000. TCR cDNA was made using 5'RACE template switching, a step that added a universal primer site and unique molecular identifiers. cDNA synthesis was primed from both the TCR alpha and TCR beta constant segments. Libraries were amplified in two PCR steps, with sample barcodes and sequencing adapters added in the second step. Sequencing of the libraries was done on either Illumina HiSeq 2500 (2x100 bp) or NovaSeq (2x150 bp). The study's processing was this. MIGEC handled demultiplexing of reads and collapsing into UMI consensus sequences, while MiXCR performed V(D)J alignment. Vaccine-responding clonotypes were identified with edgeR using replicate PBMC samples, with FDR below 0.01 and a log2 fold change above 5 up to day 15 being required. Each bulk clonotype was labeled CD4 or CD8 based on which sequenced repertoire, CD4 or CD8, contained the clonotype at higher abundance. To estimate how each clone was distributed across memory phenotypes, clonotype frequencies in memory subsets were weighted by the numbers of FACS-sorted cells. TCRdb redid the processing of the public reads, applying fastp at Q25 and MiXCR, and retained in-frame beta chains. Each entry merges the rows of one CDR3 protein and shows their most common DNA and genes. For this entry, the V and J calls and clone size follow TCRdb and not the study's own pipeline. A total of approximately 58,000 distinct CDR3 sequences appear in this sample, about 5.2% of them only once. 25% to 40% of the sample is taken by the ten largest.

The rearranged segments are TRBV12-3 or TRBV12-4 and TRBJ2-2, with TRBD2 as a weak D call on 6 bases. The origin of this receptor is a man aged 18 to 30 who received the YFV17D yellow fever vaccine. This specimen consisted of PBMCs, either bulk or a sorted T-cell subset (CD4+, CD8+, memory, or dextramer-sorted; not recorded which), obtained on the day of the yellow fever booster vaccination. The sequence in DNA is TGTGCCAGCAGTTCTGGAGGGCGAGGATGGACCGGGGAGCTGTTTTTT. Translated, it gives CASSSGGRGWTGELFF.